Below are 18 T cell receptor beta chains sequenced from a single sample in a study of long-term antiretroviral therapy in people with HIV (dated by TCRdb to the early 2020s). Sequencing of the TRB variable region was done with the immunoSEQ hsTCRB v3.0 assay at survey level resolution. As stored in TCRdb, this immuneACCESS dataset retains in-frame rearrangements with V and J assigned. A fraction of the clones does not appear; measured against another copy, unresolved V genes explain less than half of the discrepancy, and the remainder lacks a known reason. The sample contains about 28,000 clones, roughly nine tenths of them found a single time. The leading ten clones occupy approximately 0.99% of the sample. Sequenced material: unsorted PBMCs, taken 2 years after starting antiretroviral therapy. These receptors all stem from a man in his fifties or sixties with HIV.

V usage is TRBV20-1 and J usage is TRBJ2-7, with D perhaps matching TRBD2 (5 bases). The V end lost 0 bases, the J end lost 9 bases, and 9 bases lay between the germline ends. The CDR3 is 11 residues long. Germline values: CDR1 DFQATT, CDR2 SNEGSKA (reference sequence). The CDR3 region has the DNA TGCAGTGCTAGAGATGACTATATGCAGTACTTC. It is translated as CSARDDYMQYF.

The genes are TRBV9 and TRBJ2-3; D unclear. With 0 bases removed from V and 0 bases from J, the gap between germline ends came to 2 bases. The CDR3 consists of 13 residues. Germline-derived CDR1 and CDR2 are SGDLS and YYNGEE. CDR3 sequence reads: CASSVGSTDTQYF. CDR3 bases: TGTGCCAGCAGCGTAGGTAGCACAGATACGCAGTATTTT. Full variable domain (rest looked up from reference TRBV9 and TRBJ2-3): DSGVTQTPKHLITATGQRVTLRCSPRSGDLSVYWYQQSLDQGLQFLIQYYNGEERAKGNILERFSAQQFPDLHSELNLSSLELGDSALYFCASSVGSTDTQYFGPGTRLTVL.

The chain carries TRBV10-3 and TRBJ2-1; D is perhaps TRBD1 (7 bases). Germline V gives CDR1 ENHRY, CDR2 SYGVKD. The CDR3 is 13 amino acids. V lost 10 bases, J lost 2 bases, and 12 bases lay in between. The CDR3 nucleotides read TGTGCCACCAGGGGGGATACCTACAATGAGCAGTTCTTC. Encoded protein: CATRGDTYNEQFF.

V is TRBV7-9 and J is TRBJ2-3; D tentatively reads TRBD1 or TRBD2 (6 bases each). V gave up 6 bases and J gave up 2 bases, with 24 bases separating them. The CDR3 loop spans 18 amino acids. CDR1 SEHNR and CDR2 FQNEAQ come from the germline V gene (reference sequence). In DNA, the CDR3 is TGTGCCAGCAGTCCAGGGGTCGGGAGTGGGATTTTCACAGATACGCAGTATTTT. Translated, it gives CASSPGVGSGIFTDTQYF.

This chain connects TRBV6-4 to TRBJ1-3; D not certain. Trimming took off 0 bases at V and 0 bases at J, with 21 bases between the two ends. The CDR3 has 20 amino acids. Germline V gene sequence: CDR1 MRHNA, CDR2 SNTAGT. Here the CDR3 DNA reads TGTGCCAGCAGTGACTCAAGTCTTTATTGGCCGGGGATCTCTGGAAACACCATATATTTT. Translated, it gives CASSDSSLYWPGISGNTIYF.

The gene calls are TRBV19 and TRBJ1-4; TRBD1 matches 7 bases. Germline V gene lookup returns CDR1 LNHDA and CDR2 SQIVND (reference sequence). This CDR3 comprises 14 residues. The ends lost 4 bases at V and 8 bases at J; junction bases unmatched: 7. The CDR3 region has the DNA TGTGCCAGTAGTACCGGGACAGCACAGGAAAAACTGTTTTTT. It yields the protein CASSTGTAQEKLFF. Supplemented by reference TRBV19 and TRBJ1-4, the full variable domain reads DGGITQSPKYLFRKEGQNVTLSCEQNLNHDAMYWYRQDPGQGLRLIYYSQIVNDFQKGDIAEGYSVSREKKESFPLTVTSAQKNPTAFYLCASSTGTAQEKLFFGSGTQLSVL.

The chain joins TRBV11-2 to TRBJ2-5; perhaps TRBD2 as D (6 bases). The CDR3 consists of 15 residues. CDR1 and CDR2 (germline): SGHAT, FQNNGV. The V gene lost 5 bases and the J gene lost 4 bases, with 17 bases spanning the gap. The CDR3 nucleotides are TGTGCCAGCAGCATAAGCGGGCCCCAGAGAGAGACCCAGTACTTC. This encodes CASSISGPQRETQYF.

V usage is TRBV2 and J usage is TRBJ1-2; 7 bases map to TRBD1. V lost 9 bases, J lost 0 bases, and 7 bases stayed unmatched. In germline, CDR1 is SNHLY, CDR2 FYNNEI. The CDR3 has 14 residues. CDR3 amino acids: CASQGDRANYGYTF. The CDR3 nucleotides read TGTGCCAGTCAGGGTGACAGGGCTAACTATGGCTACACCTTC. Drawing the rest from reference TRBV2 and TRBJ1-2, the complete variable domain is EPEVTQTPSHQVTQMGQEVILRCVPISNHLYFYWYRQILGQKVEFLVSFYNNEISEKSEIFDDQFSVERPDGSNFTLKIRSTKLEDSAMYFCASQGDRANYGYTFGSGTRLTVV.

The chain employs TRBV7-2 and TRBJ2-4, with 7 bases that match TRBD2. This CDR3 region has 14 residues. In germline, CDR1 is SGHTA, CDR2 FQGNSA. The ends lost 1 base at V and 6 bases at J; junction bases unmatched: 3. This CDR3 reads CASSLDSSGNIQYF. The CDR3 region has the DNA TGTGCCAGCAGCTTAGACTCTAGCGGAAACATTCAGTACTTC.

The chain recombines TRBV7-2 with TRBJ1-2; perhaps TRBD1 as D (6 bases). Germline lookup yields CDR1 SGHTA and CDR2 FQGNSA. CDR3 length: 15 residues. Trimming stripped 0 bases from V and 0 bases from J, with 8 bases between. The CDR3 protein is CASSLADRPNYGYTF. DNA of the CDR3: TGTGCCAGCAGCTTAGCGGACAGACCTAACTATGGCTACACCTTC.

This chain connects TRBV6-4 to TRBJ2-2; the match to TRBD2 covers 9 bases. The V and J ends lost 5 bases and 6 bases, in that order; junction bases with no gene match: 4. Germline V gene sequence: CDR1 MRHNA, CDR2 SNTAGT. This CDR3 comprises 14 residues. Here the CDR3 reads CASSPGLAAGELFF. The CDR3, as DNA: TGTGCCAGCAGTCCGGGACTAGCAGCCGGGGAGCTGTTTTTT.

The V and J genes are TRBV7-9 and TRBJ2-1; no definite D call. Trimming took off 0 bases at V and 10 bases at J, with 4 bases between the two ends. The CDR3 runs to 11 residues. Germline V gene sequence: CDR1 SEHNR, CDR2 FQNEAQ (reference sequence). The CDR3 spells CASSLAAEQFF. The CDR3 DNA reads as TGTGCCAGCAGCTTAGCTGCCGAGCAGTTCTTC. The full variable domain, with the rest looked up from reference TRBV7-9 and TRBJ2-1, is DTGVSQNPRHKITKRGQNVTFRCDPISEHNRLYWYRQTLGQGPEFLTYFQNEAQLEKSRLLSDRFSAERPKGSFSTLEIQRTEQGDSAMYLCASSLAAEQFFGPGTRLTVL.

The chain has TRBV7-8 and TRBJ2-7; TRBD2 matches 9 bases. Per the germline V gene, CDR1 is SGHVS and CDR2 is FQNEAQ. The CDR3 extends over 16 amino acids. The junction had 15 bases not matched to a gene; V was cut back by 6 bases and J by 6 bases. CDR3 in amino acids: CASSYPGVAGAAEQYF. The CDR3 bases are TGTGCCAGCAGTTACCCCGGGGTAGCGGGAGCGGCCGAGCAGTACTTC.

The chain recombines TRBV5-6 with TRBJ1-5; perhaps TRBD1 as D (5 bases). This CDR3 contains 13 residues. Per germline, CDR1 SGHDT and CDR2 YYEEEE. V dropped 0 bases and J dropped 8 bases, with 9 bases sitting between them. CDR3 in amino acids: CASSLEGTEPQHF. For the CDR3, the DNA is TGTGCCAGCAGCTTGGAGGGGACTGAGCCCCAGCATTTT.

V gene TRBV7-8 combines with J gene TRBJ2-2; no firm D call. Per germline, CDR1 SGHVS and CDR2 FQNEAQ. The CDR3 is made up of 16 amino acids. The V and J ends lost 5 bases and 2 bases respectively, with 15 bases between them. CDR3 sequence (DNA): TGTGCCAGCAGCCCTTACCGGGTTGTAAACACCGGGGAGCTGTTTTTT. Translating it yields CASSPYRVVNTGELFF.

This chain uses TRBV28 with TRBJ2-2; 7 bases line up with TRBD1. The CDR3 has 16 amino acids. The J segment lost 4 bases and the V segment lost 4 bases, leaving 9 bases of the junction unmatched. CDR1 MDHEN and CDR2 SYDVKM come from the germline V gene. The CDR3 is CASSSPTGSLTGELFF. DNA of the CDR3: TGTGCCAGCAGTTCCCCGACAGGGTCCCTCACCGGGGAGCTGTTTTTT.

The rearrangement links TRBV6-6 to TRBJ2-3; 8 nucleotides line up with TRBD1. The V gene's germline CDR1 is MNHNY and CDR2 SVGAGI (reference sequence). Losses at the gene ends were 1 base for V and 1 base for J; bases not matched to a gene: 1. This CDR3 is built from 15 residues. CDR3 amino acids: CASSYLGQGTDTQYF. The CDR3 DNA reads TGTGCCAGCAGTTACTTGGGACAGGGCACAGATACGCAGTATTTT.

This chain uses TRBV19 with TRBJ2-3; D might be TRBD1 (5 bases). Germline assignment: CDR1 LNHDA and CDR2 SQIVND (reference sequence). The CDR3 has 13 residues. V was shortened by 5 bases and J by 3 bases, with 9 bases between the two germline ends. The CDR3 coding sequence is TGTGCCAGTAGTTTCAGGGTTACAGATACGCAGTATTTT. As protein: CASSFRVTDTQYF.